This T cell receptor beta chain was observed in a study of blood T cell repertoires in COVID-19. As for the study in general: From T cells, B-cell-depleted T cells, or PBMCs came the material, which was cDNA or gDNA.

Trimming cost V 1 base and J 6 bases, with 4 bases left between them. Germline lookup yields CDR1 LNHDA and CDR2 SQIVND (reference sequence). The CDR3 totals 12 residues. The data were produced by immunoSEQ multiplex PCR, yet TCRdb's version contains in-frame clones alone and is incomplete. The data show fewer than 250,000 clones, over 80% seen once. Study members were between about 18 and 100 years old and lived in about two dozen US regions. Clinical history reported by participants formed the basis on which cohorts were assigned. Sequenced input: PBMCs or T cells enriched from blood (not recorded which). The clonotype comes from a woman in her twenties or thirties with acute COVID-19. The V call is TRBV19, the J call TRBJ1-5; unclear D gene. Here the CDR3 reads CASSIVGQPQHF. The CDR3 coding sequence is TGTGCCAGTAGTATAGTCGGTCAGCCCCAGCATTTT. The whole variable domain, filled in from reference TRBV19 and TRBJ1-5, reads DGGITQSPKYLFRKEGQNVTLSCEQNLNHDAMYWYRQDPGQGLRLIYYSQIVNDFQKGDIAEGYSVSREKKESFPLTVTSAQKNPTAFYLCASSIVGQPQHFGDGTRLSIL.